This T cell receptor beta chain came from a study of PD-L1 blockade in urothelial cancer. Overall study context: Analyzed time points were 3 weeks (second dose) and 6 weeks after therapy began. Median T cell yield per blood sample was about 150,000 cells.

The data were produced by immunoSEQ multiplex PCR, yet TCRdb's version contains in-frame clones alone and is incomplete. The sample lists 50,000 or so clones, about 75% occurring once. The sample's time point: pretreatment peripheral blood. The source is a man between 70 and 80 years old with urothelial cancer. Material: PBMCs, obtained around atezolizumab (anti-PD-L1) treatment.

The CDR3 reads CASSFSGTGELFF. The CDR3, as DNA: TGCGCCAGCAGCTTTAGCGGCACCGGGGAGCTGTTTTTT. This chain joins TRBV5-1 and TRBJ2-2; a weak D match, TRBD2 (6 bases). Germline CDR1 SGHRS, CDR2 YFSETQ. The CDR3 extends over 13 amino acids. V was trimmed by 2 bases and J by 4 bases, leaving 6 bases between them.